The rows below give T cell receptor beta chains drawn from one sample of a study of blood T cell repertoires in COVID-19. Data came from immunoSEQ multiplex PCR; TCRdb stores just in-frame clones and leaves some out. The sample gives around 100,000 clones, roughly 80% of which show up once; under 5.5% is in the top ten. The source material was peripheral blood. All receptors come from a man in his sixties with acute or convalescent COVID-19. Both conserved end residues are part of each CDR3. Fields, in order: clone size, V gene, D gene, J gene, CDR3 protein, CDR3 DNA. A D gene is named only where the DNA matches it firmly. For some rows the clone size is stated as once, few or many, or as a class when expanded; others skip it.

>NA|TRBV5-1|NA|TRBJ2-5
CASSLDSSEETQYF
TGCGCCAGCAGCTTGGACAGTTCCGAAGAGACCCAGTACTTC
>NA|TRBV24-1|NA|TRBJ1-4
CATSETGEKLFF
TGTGCCACCAGTGAGACTGGCGAAAAACTGTTTTTT
>NA|TRBV11-2|NA|TRBJ1-5
CASSWAYDCGNQPQHF
TGTGCCAGCAGCTGGGCATATGATTGCGGCAATCAGCCCCAGCATTTT
>NA|TRBV12-5|NA|TRBJ2-2
CASGLGGAGELFF
TGTGCTAGTGGTTTGGGCGGGGCCGGGGAGCTGTTTTTT
>once|TRBV27|NA|TRBJ2-7
CASLEERVGYEQYF
TGTGCCAGCCTCGAAGAGCGGGTAGGGTACGAGCAGTACTTC
>NA|TRBV5-4|TRBD2|TRBJ2-1
CASSRERGGHEQFF
TGTGCCAGCAGCCGAGAGCGGGGGGGCCATGAGCAGTTCTTC
>NA|TRBV4-1|NA|TRBJ2-7
CASSQDRLRGGEQYF
TGCGCCAGCAGCCAAGATCGGCTCAGGGGTGGCGAGCAGTACTTC
>NA|TRBV9|TRBD2|TRBJ2-7
CASSVSAGTSVHEQYF
TGTGCCAGCAGCGTAAGCGCCGGGACTAGCGTCCACGAGCAGTACTTC
>NA|TRBV5-1|NA|TRBJ1-4
CASSLVSGEKLFF
TGCGCCAGCAGCTTGGTCTCGGGGGAAAAACTGTTTTTT
>NA|TRBV5-1|TRBD2|TRBJ2-3
CASINSGGASGADTQYF
TGCGCCAGCATCAATAGCGGGGGGGCCTCTGGGGCAGATACGCAGTATTTT
>NA|TRBV19|NA|TRBJ2-7
CASSYRAPGYEQYF
TGTGCCAGTAGTTACAGGGCACCAGGCTACGAGCAGTACTTC
>NA|TRBV12-3/TRBV12-4|TRBD1|TRBJ1-5
CASSKNRGQPQHF
TGTGCCAGCAGCAAAAACAGGGGCCAGCCCCAGCATTTT
>once|TRBV27|TRBD2|TRBJ2-5
CASSFSHRTSGSGGQETQYF
TGTGCCAGCAGTTTCTCCCATAGGACTAGCGGGAGTGGAGGGCAAGAGACCCAGTACTTC
>NA|TRBV7-3|NA|TRBJ2-3
CASSLSGVDTQYF
TGTGCCAGCAGCTTGTCCGGGGTCGATACGCAGTATTTT
>NA|TRBV30|TRBD1|TRBJ2-7
CASDRGKSYEQYF
TGTGCCTCTGACAGGGGTAAATCCTACGAGCAGTACTTC
>NA|TRBV12-3/TRBV12-4|TRBD2|TRBJ2-2
CASRLAGTGELFF
TGTGCCAGCAGGCTAGCGGGAACCGGGGAGCTGTTTTTT
>NA|TRBV18|NA|TRBJ2-7
CASSPGAGDHEQYF
TGTGCCAGCTCACCGGGGGCAGGGGATCACGAGCAGTACTTC
>few|TRBV27|NA|TRBJ2-1
CASSSLGEAYNEQFF
TGTGCCAGCAGTTCCCTGGGGGAGGCGTACAATGAGCAGTTCTTC
>NA|TRBV5-1|TRBD1|TRBJ1-1
CASSPGQENTEAFF
TGCGCCAGCAGCCCGGGACAGGAGAACACTGAAGCTTTCTTT
>NA|TRBV6-1|NA|TRBJ2-1
CASSDPALRDNEQFF
TGTGCCAGCAGTGACCCAGCGCTGAGGGACAATGAGCAGTTCTTC
>NA|TRBV11-2|TRBD2|TRBJ2-2
CAIPRGGGTGELFF
TGTGCCATCCCCCGGGGGGGCGGGACCGGGGAGCTGTTTTTT
>NA|TRBV5-1|TRBD1|TRBJ2-5
CASRQGDETQYF
TGCGCCAGTCGACAGGGAGACGAGACCCAGTACTTC
>once|TRBV4-1|NA|TRBJ1-6
CASSQDSRQTYNSPLHF
TGCGCCAGCAGCCAAGATAGTCGACAGACATATAATTCACCCCTCCACTTT
>NA|TRBV3-1/TRBV3-2|NA|TRBJ2-1
CASSQDRRSEQFF
TGTGCCAGCAGCCAAGATCGGCGGAGTGAGCAGTTCTTC
>NA|TRBV6-5|NA|TRBJ2-5
CASSWTEETQYF
TGTGCCAGCTCCTGGACAGAAGAGACCCAGTACTTC
>NA|TRBV30|NA|TRBJ2-5
CAWSQNRVETQYF
TGTGCCTGGAGTCAAAACAGGGTGGAGACCCAGTACTTC
>NA|TRBV7-9|TRBD2|TRBJ2-7
CASSFGLAGVQYF
TGTGCCAGCAGCTTTGGACTAGCGGGTGTGCAGTACTTC
>NA|TRBV7-9|TRBD1|TRBJ1-5
CASSLWQGDSNQPQHF
TGTGCCAGCAGCTTATGGCAGGGGGATAGCAATCAGCCCCAGCATTTT
>once|TRBV7-8|NA|TRBJ2-1
CASSLRANEQFF
TGTGCCAGCAGCCTCAGGGCCAATGAGCAGTTCTTC
>NA|TRBV21-1|NA|TRBJ1-1
CASSKRRGQGITEAFF
TGTGCCAGCAGCAAGAGGAGGGGACAGGGGATCACTGAAGCTTTCTTT
>NA|TRBV9|TRBD1|TRBJ1-6
CASGPGQSNSPLHF
TGTGCCAGCGGCCCGGGACAGAGTAATTCACCCCTCCACTTT
>NA|TRBV7-9|NA|TRBJ2-2
CASSLDFKLFF
TGTGCCAGCAGCTTAGACTTTAAGCTGTTTTTT
>NA|TRBV6-5|NA|TRBJ1-1
CASSRQPARTEAFF
TGTGCCAGCAGTAGACAGCCAGCCCGGACTGAAGCTTTCTTT
>NA|TRBV7-9|NA|TRBJ1-2
CASSLRGNYGYTF
TGTGCCAGCAGCTTAAGGGGTAACTATGGCTACACCTTC
>NA|TRBV6-5|NA|TRBJ2-1
CASSYGAGRNEQFF
TGTGCCAGCAGTTATGGGGCGGGAAGGAATGAGCAGTTCTTC
>NA|TRBV9|TRBD2|TRBJ2-7
CASSVEASGRGREQYF
TGTGCCAGCAGCGTAGAGGCTAGCGGGAGAGGTCGGGAGCAGTACTTC
>NA|TRBV7-8|TRBD1|TRBJ2-1
CASSPDRGLDEQFF
TGTGCCAGCAGCCCGGACAGGGGCTTGGATGAGCAGTTCTTC
>few|TRBV9|NA|TRBJ2-3
CASSPSVDTQYF
TGTGCCAGCAGCCCTTCCGTTGATACGCAGTATTTT
>once|TRBV7-8|NA|TRBJ1-2
CASSLAVAGGNYGYTF
TGTGCCAGCAGCTTAGCTGTCGCCGGGGGTAACTATGGCTACACCTTC
>NA|TRBV5-1|TRBD1|TRBJ1-1
CASSSQGGNTEAFF
TGCGCCAGCAGCTCCCAGGGGGGGAACACTGAAGCTTTCTTT
>once|TRBV5-1|NA|TRBJ1-3
CASSLSPDGNTIYF
TGCGCCAGCAGCTTGTCCCCAGATGGAAACACCATATATTTT
>NA|TRBV27|TRBD2|TRBJ2-7
CASSYRPPGRVPYEQYF
TGTGCCAGCAGTTACCGACCGCCCGGGAGGGTCCCCTACGAGCAGTACTTC
>NA|TRBV29-1|NA|TRBJ1-2
CSGGGLHGYTF
TGCAGCGGCGGGGGTCTTCATGGCTACACCTTC
>NA|TRBV4-1|TRBD2|TRBJ2-2
CASSLAGTSGGAGTGELFF
TGCGCCAGCAGCCTCGCCGGGACTAGCGGGGGGGCGGGGACCGGGGAGCTGTTTTTT
>NA|TRBV7-2|TRBD2|TRBJ2-5
CASSYQHGRGGETQYF
TGTGCCAGCAGCTACCAACATGGGCGGGGAGGGGAGACCCAGTACTTC
>NA|TRBV5-4|NA|TRBJ1-1
CASSIDGFTMNTEAFF
TGTGCCAGCAGCATTGACGGTTTTACTATGAACACTGAAGCTTTCTTT